The clone carrying this TCR beta chain was counted a few times. Clones were read by immunoSEQ multiplex PCR, and TCRdb kept only the in-frame ones, dropping some. The table lists about 11,000 clones, 55% to 75% of them singletons. This record comes from a study of early stage breast cancer tumors. V was trimmed by 5 bases and J by 8 bases, leaving 16 bases between them. This CDR3 contains 14 residues. Germline loops: CDR1 SEHNR, CDR2 FQNEAQ (reference sequence). The sequence came from a person in their 40s with breast cancer. Sequences were obtained from breast tumor tissue. The chain is built from TRBV7-9 and TRBJ2-1; D remains unclear. CDR3 nucleotides: TGTGCCAGCAGCCTAAACTCGTTAAGGTATGAGCAGTTCTTC. Its translation is CASSLNSLRYEQFF.